This T cell receptor (beta chain) was documented in a study of blood T cell repertoires in COVID-19. This clone was seen a single time. Other DNA sequences in this sample translate to the same CDR3. The CDR3 totals 16 residues. The germline gives CDR1 KGHDR, CDR2 SFDVKD. Trimming removed 3 bases from V and 8 bases from J; junction bases left unmatched: 5. The data were produced by immunoSEQ multiplex PCR, yet TCRdb's version contains in-frame clones alone and is incomplete. Of about 250,000 clones in the sample, roughly 88% were seen once. The sample consisted of peripheral blood. This sequence originates from a woman aged 25 to 45 with COVID-19, enrolled during active disease. The V and J genes are TRBV24-1 and TRBJ2-1; 14 bases are shared with TRBD2. The CDR3 loop reads CATSDPGTSGSDEQFF. CDR3 bases: TGTGCCACCAGTGATCCCGGGACTAGCGGGAGCGATGAGCAGTTCTTC.